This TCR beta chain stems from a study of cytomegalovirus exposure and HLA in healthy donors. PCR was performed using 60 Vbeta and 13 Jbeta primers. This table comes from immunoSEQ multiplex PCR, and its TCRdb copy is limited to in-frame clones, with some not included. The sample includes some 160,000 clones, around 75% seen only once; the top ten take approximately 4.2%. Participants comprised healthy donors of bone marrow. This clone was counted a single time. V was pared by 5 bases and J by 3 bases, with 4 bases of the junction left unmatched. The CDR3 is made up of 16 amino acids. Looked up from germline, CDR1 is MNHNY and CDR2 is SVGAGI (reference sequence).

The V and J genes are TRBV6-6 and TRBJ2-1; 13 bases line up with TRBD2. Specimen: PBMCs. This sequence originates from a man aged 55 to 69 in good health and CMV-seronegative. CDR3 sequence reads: CASSPLAGGLYNEQFF. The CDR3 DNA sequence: TGTGCCAGCAGTCCACTAGCGGGAGGGCTCTACAATGAGCAGTTCTTC.